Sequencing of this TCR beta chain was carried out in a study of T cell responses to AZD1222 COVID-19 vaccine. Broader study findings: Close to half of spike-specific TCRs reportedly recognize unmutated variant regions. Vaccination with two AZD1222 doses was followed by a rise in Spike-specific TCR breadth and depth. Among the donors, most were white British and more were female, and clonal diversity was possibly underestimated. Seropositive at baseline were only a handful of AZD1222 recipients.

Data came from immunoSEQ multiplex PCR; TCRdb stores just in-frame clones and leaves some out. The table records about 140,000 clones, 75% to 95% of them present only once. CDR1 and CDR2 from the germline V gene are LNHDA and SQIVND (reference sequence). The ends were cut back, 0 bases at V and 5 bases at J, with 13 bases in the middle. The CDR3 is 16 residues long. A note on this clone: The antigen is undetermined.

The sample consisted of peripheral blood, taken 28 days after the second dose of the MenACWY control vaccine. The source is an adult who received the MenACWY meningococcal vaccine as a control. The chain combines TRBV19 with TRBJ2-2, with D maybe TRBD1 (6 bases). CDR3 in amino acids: CASSIDGRGATGELFF. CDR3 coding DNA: TGTGCCAGTAGTATAGACGGCAGGGGCGCGACCGGGGAGCTGTTTTTT.